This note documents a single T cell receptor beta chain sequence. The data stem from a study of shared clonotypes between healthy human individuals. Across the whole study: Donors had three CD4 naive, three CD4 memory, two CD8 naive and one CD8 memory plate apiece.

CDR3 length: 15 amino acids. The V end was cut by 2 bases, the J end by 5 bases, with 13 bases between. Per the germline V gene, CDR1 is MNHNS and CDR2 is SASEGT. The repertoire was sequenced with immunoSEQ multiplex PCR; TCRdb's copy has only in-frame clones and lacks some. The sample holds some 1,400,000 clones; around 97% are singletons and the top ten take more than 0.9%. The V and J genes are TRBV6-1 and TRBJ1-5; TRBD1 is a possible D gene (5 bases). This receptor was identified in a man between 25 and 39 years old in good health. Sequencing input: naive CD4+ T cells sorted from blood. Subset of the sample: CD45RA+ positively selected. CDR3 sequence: CASSERWGRDQPQHF. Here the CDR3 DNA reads TGTGCCAGCAGTGAAAGGTGGGGCAGGGATCAGCCCCAGCATTTT.